The 15 T cell receptor beta chains below all came from one sample that was sequenced in a study of OX40 agonist ivuxolimab in advanced cancers. Repertoires were generated with immunoSEQ multiplex PCR, while TCRdb's copy carries only in-frame clones and drops some. The sample yields some 66,000 clones, about 91% seen once. The sequencing used CD4+ or CD8+ T cells sorted from blood, collected in a trial of the OX40 agonist ivuxolimab. These TCRs come from an adult with an advanced solid tumor such as melanoma, head and neck, liver or kidney cancer.

The rearrangement joins TRBV25-1 to TRBJ2-3, with a tentative D call TRBD2 (6 bases). V was trimmed by 5 bases and J by 4 bases, leaving 10 bases between them. Germline values: CDR1 MGHDK, CDR2 SYGVNS. The CDR3 loop spans 13 amino acids. Here the CDR3 DNA reads TGTGCCAGCAGTCCATCGGGGGCAGATACGCAGTATTTT. Translating it yields CASSPSGADTQYF.

V usage is TRBV28 and J usage is TRBJ2-5; D not resolved. In germline, CDR1 is MDHEN, CDR2 SYDVKM. This CDR3 comprises 14 residues. V lost 5 bases and J 4 bases, leaving 14 bases between the germline ends. The CDR3 bases are TGTGCCAGCAGTCAAACCGGGCCAAGAGAGACCCAGTACTTC. Protein product: CASSQTGPRETQYF.

V usage is TRBV27 and J usage is TRBJ1-1; D ambiguous. The CDR3 totals 11 residues. The germline CDR1 and CDR2 sequences are MNHEY and SMNVEV (reference sequence). V was clipped by 6 bases and J by 2 bases, with 4 bases between them. DNA of the CDR3: TGTGCCAGCAGCTCCAACACTGAAGCTTTCTTT. It is translated as CASSSNTEAFF.

The chain couples TRBV7-9 to TRBJ2-7; the D is unclear. The CDR3 spans 12 residues. Germline loops: CDR1 SEHNR, CDR2 FQNEAQ (reference sequence). V dropped 2 bases and J dropped 2 bases, with 4 bases sitting between them. The CDR3 DNA reads TGTGCCAGCAGCTTAAAACCCTACGAGCAGTACTTC. Amino acids: CASSLKPYEQYF.

This chain connects TRBV6-5 to TRBJ1-6; D is unresolved. The CDR3 spans 14 residues. Germline CDR1 is MNHEY and CDR2 is SVGAGI. The ends were cut back, 8 bases at V and 4 bases at J, with 12 bases in the middle. In DNA form, the CDR3 reads TGTGCCAGCGGGCAAGAGGGTTATAATTCACCCCTCCACTTT. This codes for CASGQEGYNSPLHF.

The chain uses TRBV11-2 and TRBJ1-1, with 7 bases lining up with TRBD1. CDR3 length: 15 residues. V dropped 4 bases and J dropped 2; count of bases not matched to a gene: 7. In germline, CDR1 is SGHAT, CDR2 FQNNGV. CDR3 nucleotides: TGTGCCAGCAGCTATGTAAGGGGGCGAAACACTGAAGCTTTCTTT. Translating it yields CASSYVRGRNTEAFF.

This clone came up once. The chain couples TRBV6-5 to TRBJ1-1, with D maybe TRBD1 (6 bases). Germline loops: CDR1 MNHEY, CDR2 SVGAGI. The CDR3 covers 15 residues. Deletions cut 0 bases from V and 1 base from J, with 9 bases between. The CDR3 reads CASSYSKGGNTEAFF. CDR3 coding DNA: TGTGCCAGCAGTTACTCGAAGGGGGGGAACACTGAAGCTTTCTTT.

This clone was detected only once. The chain employs TRBV15 and TRBJ2-7; maybe TRBD1 (5 bases). The V end lost 1 base, the J end lost 3 bases, and 10 bases lay between the germline ends. The V gene's germline CDR1 is LNHNV and CDR2 YYDKDF (reference sequence). The CDR3 covers 14 residues. CDR3 in amino acids: CATSRGGTFYEQYF. Written as DNA, the CDR3 is TGTGCCACCAGCAGAGGGGGCACATTCTACGAGCAGTACTTC.

This chain joins TRBV5-5 and TRBJ2-3, with D tentatively TRBD1 (6 bases). The germline gives CDR1 SGHKS, CDR2 YYEKEE (reference sequence). The CDR3 has 15 amino acids. Trimming left V 4 bases short and J 0 bases short, with 12 bases between. CDR3 DNA: TGTGCCAGCAGCAAACTCAGGGGAAGCACAGATACGCAGTATTTT. Translation gives CASSKLRGSTDTQYF.

The chain employs TRBV6-5 and TRBJ2-7; tentative D call: TRBD1 (6 bases). The CDR3 loop spans 12 amino acids. Germline CDR1 reads MNHEY; CDR2 reads SVGAGI. Deletions cut 7 bases from V and 3 bases from J, with 10 bases between. The DNA of the CDR3 is TGTGCCAGCAAGGACAGACTCTACGAGCAGTACTTC. This sequence encodes CASKDRLYEQYF.

V is TRBV19 and J is TRBJ2-2, with D tentatively TRBD2 (6 bases). Germline V gene sequence: CDR1 LNHDA, CDR2 SQIVND (reference sequence). This CDR3 has 17 amino acids. Trimming stripped 0 bases from V and 0 bases from J, with 11 bases between. DNA of the CDR3: TGTGCCAGTAGTATAGATCTTTGGGGGGCGAACACCGGGGAGCTGTTTTTT. Translated, it gives CASSIDLWGANTGELFF.

For the CDR3, the DNA is TGTGCCAGCAGGGGGCGTCAAGACGAGCAGTACTTC. Translation: CASRGRQDEQYF. This chain connects TRBV28 to TRBJ2-7; D might be TRBD1 (5 bases). Trimming cost V 6 bases and J 5 bases, with 11 bases left between them. Per the germline V gene, CDR1 is MDHEN and CDR2 is SYDVKM. The CDR3 spans 12 residues.

V usage is TRBV10-2 and J usage is TRBJ2-7; D is unclear. This CDR3 spans 16 amino acids. Germline loops: CDR1 WSHSY, CDR2 SAAADI. The V end was cut by 4 bases, the J end by 0 bases, with 16 bases between. The CDR3 sequence is CASSVGPLLSSYEQYF. DNA for the CDR3: TGCGCCAGCAGTGTTGGGCCCCTCTTGAGCTCCTACGAGCAGTACTTC.

This chain connects TRBV28 to TRBJ1-5; D is uncertain. V was cut by 5 bases and J by 7 bases, with 18 bases left in between. This CDR3 has 15 amino acids. CDR1 and CDR2 from the germline V gene are MDHEN and SYDVKM. The chain's CDR3 is CASSQPGDHGQPQHF. CDR3 sequence (DNA): TGTGCCAGCAGTCAACCCGGTGACCACGGGCAGCCCCAGCATTTT.

This clone has just a few counts. The rearrangement uses TRBV28 and TRBJ1-6, with TRBD1 as a possible D gene (6 bases). Trimming shortened V by 4 bases and J by 13 bases, and 11 bases separated the two germline ends. CDR1 is MDHEN and CDR2 is SYDVKM in the germline V gene. There are 12 residues in the CDR3. CDR3 region: CASSSGVGPLHF. The CDR3 DNA sequence: TGTGCCAGCAGTTCAGGGGTAGGGCCCCTCCACTTT.